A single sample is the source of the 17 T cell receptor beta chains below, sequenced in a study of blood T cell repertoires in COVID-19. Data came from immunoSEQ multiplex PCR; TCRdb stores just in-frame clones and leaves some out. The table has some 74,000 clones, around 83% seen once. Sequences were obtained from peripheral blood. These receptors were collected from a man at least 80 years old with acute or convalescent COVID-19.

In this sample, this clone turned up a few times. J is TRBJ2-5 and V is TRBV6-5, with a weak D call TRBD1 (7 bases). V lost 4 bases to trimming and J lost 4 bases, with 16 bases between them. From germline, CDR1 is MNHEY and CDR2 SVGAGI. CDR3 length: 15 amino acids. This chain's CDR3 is CASSSEGQEGETQYF. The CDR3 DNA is TGTGCCAGCAGTTCAGAAGGACAGGAGGGAGAGACCCAGTACTTC.

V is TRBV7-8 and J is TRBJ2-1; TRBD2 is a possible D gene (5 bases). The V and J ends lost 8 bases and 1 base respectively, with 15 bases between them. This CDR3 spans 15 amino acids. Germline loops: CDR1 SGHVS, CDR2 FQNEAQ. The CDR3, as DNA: TGTGCCAGCGCCGTGCGAGCGGCGTCCTACAATGAGCAGTTCTTC. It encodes CASAVRAASYNEQFF.

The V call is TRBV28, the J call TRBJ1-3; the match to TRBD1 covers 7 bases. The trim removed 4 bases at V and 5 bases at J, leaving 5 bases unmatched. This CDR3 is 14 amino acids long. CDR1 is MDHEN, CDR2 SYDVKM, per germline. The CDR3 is CASSSGQMRNTIYF. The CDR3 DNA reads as TGTGCCAGCAGTTCGGGACAGATGAGAAACACCATATATTTT.

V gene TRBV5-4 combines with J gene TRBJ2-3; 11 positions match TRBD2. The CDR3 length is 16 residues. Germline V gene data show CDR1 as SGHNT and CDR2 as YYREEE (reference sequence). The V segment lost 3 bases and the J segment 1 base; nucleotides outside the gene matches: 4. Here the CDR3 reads CASSSGTSGRTDTQYF. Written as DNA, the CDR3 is TGTGCCAGCAGCTCGGGGACTAGCGGACGCACAGATACGCAGTATTTT.

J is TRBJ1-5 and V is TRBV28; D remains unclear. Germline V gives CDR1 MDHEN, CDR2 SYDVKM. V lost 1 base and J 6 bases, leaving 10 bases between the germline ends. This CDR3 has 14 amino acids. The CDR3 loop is CASSLLSTVQPQHF. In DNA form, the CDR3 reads TGTGCCAGCAGTTTATTGAGTACTGTTCAGCCCCAGCATTTT.

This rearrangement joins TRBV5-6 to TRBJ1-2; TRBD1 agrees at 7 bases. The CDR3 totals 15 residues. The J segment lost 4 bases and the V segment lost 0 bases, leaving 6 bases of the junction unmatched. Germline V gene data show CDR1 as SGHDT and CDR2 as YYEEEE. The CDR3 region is CASSLEGALIYGYTF. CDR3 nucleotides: TGTGCCAGCAGCTTGGAGGGGGCTCTTATCTATGGCTACACCTTC.

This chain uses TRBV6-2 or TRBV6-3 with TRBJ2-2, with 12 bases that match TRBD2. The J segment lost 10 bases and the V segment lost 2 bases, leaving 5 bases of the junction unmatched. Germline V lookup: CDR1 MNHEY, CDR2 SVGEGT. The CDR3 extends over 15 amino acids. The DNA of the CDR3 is TGTGCCAGCAGTTACACCGGACTAGCGGGGTTGGAGCTGTTTTTT. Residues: CASSYTGLAGLELFF.

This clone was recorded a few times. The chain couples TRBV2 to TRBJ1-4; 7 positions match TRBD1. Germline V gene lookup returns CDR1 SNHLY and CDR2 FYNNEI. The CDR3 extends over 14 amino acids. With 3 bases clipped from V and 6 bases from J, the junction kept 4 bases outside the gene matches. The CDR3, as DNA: TGTGCCAGCAGTGATAAAACAGGGGATGAAAAACTGTTTTTT. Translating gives CASSDKTGDEKLFF.

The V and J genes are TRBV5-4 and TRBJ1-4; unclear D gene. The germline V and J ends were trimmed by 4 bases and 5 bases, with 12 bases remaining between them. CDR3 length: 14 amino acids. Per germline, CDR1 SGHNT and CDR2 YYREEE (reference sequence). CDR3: CASSLFLENEKLFF. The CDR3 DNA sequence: TGTGCCAGCAGCCTTTTCCTCGAGAATGAAAAACTGTTTTTT.

In nucleotides, the CDR3 is TGTGCCAGCAGCTTGGGGCAGGGGGTAGATATTACTGGCACTGAAGCTTTCTTT. Its translation is CASSLGQGVDITGTEAFF. The rearrangement links TRBV5-8 to TRBJ1-1; 7 nucleotides align to TRBD1. Trimming removed 0 bases from V and 4 bases from J; junction bases left unmatched: 15. The germline gives CDR1 SGHTS, CDR2 YDEGEE. CDR3 length equals 18 residues.

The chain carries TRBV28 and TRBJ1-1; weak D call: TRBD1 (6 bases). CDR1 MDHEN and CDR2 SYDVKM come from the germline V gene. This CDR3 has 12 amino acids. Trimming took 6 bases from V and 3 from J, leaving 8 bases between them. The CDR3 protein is CASSRGYTEAFF. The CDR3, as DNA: TGTGCCAGCAGCAGGGGATACACTGAAGCTTTCTTT.

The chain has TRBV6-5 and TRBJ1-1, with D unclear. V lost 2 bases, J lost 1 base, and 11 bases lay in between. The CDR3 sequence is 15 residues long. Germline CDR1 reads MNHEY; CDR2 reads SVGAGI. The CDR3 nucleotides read TGTGCCAGCAGTTACGGCGGGCAGACGAACACTGAAGCTTTCTTT. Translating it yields CASSYGGQTNTEAFF.

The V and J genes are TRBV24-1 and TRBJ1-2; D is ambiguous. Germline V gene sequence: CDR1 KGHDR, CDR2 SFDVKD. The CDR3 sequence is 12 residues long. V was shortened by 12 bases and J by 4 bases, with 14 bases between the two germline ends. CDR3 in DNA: TGTGCCTCTAGTCGAGAGGGCTATGGCTACACCTTC. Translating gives CASSREGYGYTF.

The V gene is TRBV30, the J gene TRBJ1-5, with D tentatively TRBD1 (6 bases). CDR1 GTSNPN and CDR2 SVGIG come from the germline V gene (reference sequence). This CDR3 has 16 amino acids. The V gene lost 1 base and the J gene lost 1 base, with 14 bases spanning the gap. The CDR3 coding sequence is TGTGCCTGGAGTGGGGGGGGCGGGGTAAGCAATCAGCCCCAGCATTTT. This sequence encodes CAWSGGGGVSNQPQHF.

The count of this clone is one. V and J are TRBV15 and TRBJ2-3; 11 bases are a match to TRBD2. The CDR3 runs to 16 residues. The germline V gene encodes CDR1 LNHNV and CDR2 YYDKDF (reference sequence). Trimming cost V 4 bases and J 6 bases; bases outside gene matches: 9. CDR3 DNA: TGTGCCACCAGCATGTATAGCGGGGGGGAAGGCGATACGCAGTATTTT. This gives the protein CATSMYSGGEGDTQYF.

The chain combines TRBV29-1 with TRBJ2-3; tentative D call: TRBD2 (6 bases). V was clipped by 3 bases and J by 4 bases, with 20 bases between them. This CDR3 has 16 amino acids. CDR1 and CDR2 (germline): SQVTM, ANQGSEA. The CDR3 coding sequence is TGCAGCGTTGATAGACGAGGGGAGGAGGCGTCAGATACGCAGTATTTT. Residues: CSVDRRGEEASDTQYF.

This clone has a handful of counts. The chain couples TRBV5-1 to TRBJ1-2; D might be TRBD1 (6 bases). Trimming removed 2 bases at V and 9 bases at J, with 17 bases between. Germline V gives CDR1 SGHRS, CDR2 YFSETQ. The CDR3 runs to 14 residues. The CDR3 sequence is CASSLTGTMMRYTF. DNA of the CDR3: TGCGCCAGCAGCTTAACCGGGACAATGATGCGCTACACCTTC. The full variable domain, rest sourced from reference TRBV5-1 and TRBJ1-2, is KAGVTQTPRYLIKTRGQQVTLSCSPISGHRSVSWYQQTPGQGLQFLFEYFSETQRNKGNFPGRFSGRQFSNSRSEMNVSTLELGDSALYLCASSLTGTMMRYTFGSGTRLTVV.